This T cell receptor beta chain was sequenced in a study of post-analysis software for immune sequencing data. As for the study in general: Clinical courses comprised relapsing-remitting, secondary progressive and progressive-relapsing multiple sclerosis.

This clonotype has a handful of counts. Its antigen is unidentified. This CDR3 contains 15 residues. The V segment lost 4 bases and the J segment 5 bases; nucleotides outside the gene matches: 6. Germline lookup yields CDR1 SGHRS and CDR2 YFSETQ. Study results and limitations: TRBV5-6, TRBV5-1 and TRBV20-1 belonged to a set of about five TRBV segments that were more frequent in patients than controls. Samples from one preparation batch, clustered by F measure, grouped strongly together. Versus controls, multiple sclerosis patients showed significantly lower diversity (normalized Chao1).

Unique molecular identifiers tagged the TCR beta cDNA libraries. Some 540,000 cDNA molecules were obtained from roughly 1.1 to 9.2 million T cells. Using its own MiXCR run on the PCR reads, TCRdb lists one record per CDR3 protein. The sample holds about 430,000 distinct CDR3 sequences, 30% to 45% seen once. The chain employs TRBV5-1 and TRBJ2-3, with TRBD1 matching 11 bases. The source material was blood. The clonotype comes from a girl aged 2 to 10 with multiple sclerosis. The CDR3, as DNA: TGCGCCAGCAGCGTAGGACAGGGGGCAAGAGATACGCAGTATTTT. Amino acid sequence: CASSVGQGARDTQYF.